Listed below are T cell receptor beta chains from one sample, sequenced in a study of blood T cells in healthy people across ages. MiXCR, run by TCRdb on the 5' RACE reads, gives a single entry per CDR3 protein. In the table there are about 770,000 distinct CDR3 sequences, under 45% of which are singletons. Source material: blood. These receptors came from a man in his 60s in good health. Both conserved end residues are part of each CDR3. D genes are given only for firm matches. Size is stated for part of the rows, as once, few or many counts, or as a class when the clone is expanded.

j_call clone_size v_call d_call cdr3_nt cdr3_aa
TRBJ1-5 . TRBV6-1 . TGTGCCAGCAGTGAACCCCGAATGAGGGTAGCCCATCAGCCCCAGCATTTT CASSEPRMRVAHQPQHF
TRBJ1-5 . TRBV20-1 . TGCAGTGCTAGAGATATCAGAAATAGCAATCAGCCCCAGCATTTT CSARDIRNSNQPQHF
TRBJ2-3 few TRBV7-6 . TGTGCCAGCAGCTTTACCTACACAGATACGCAGTATTTT CASSFTYTDTQYF
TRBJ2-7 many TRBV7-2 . TGTGCCAGCCGCCCTAGCGCAGGGTCCGAGCAGTACTTC CASRPSAGSEQYF
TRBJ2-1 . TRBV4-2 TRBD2 TGTGCCAGCAGCCAAGATGAGGCGGGGGGCCTTATAAATGAGCAGTTCTTC CASSQDEAGGLINEQFF
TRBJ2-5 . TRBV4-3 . TGCGCCAGCAGCCAAGATCTCGTCCGACTGGAGACCCAGTACTTC CASSQDLVRLETQYF
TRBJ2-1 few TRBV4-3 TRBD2 TGCGCCAGCAGCCAAGACTCCCTTGCTGGCGGGGGGGTCCATGAGCAGTTCTTC CASSQDSLAGGGVHEQFF
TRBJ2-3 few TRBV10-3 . TGTGCCATCAGTGAGTCGACAGGGCGGGGAGATACGCAGTATTTT CAISESTGRGDTQYF
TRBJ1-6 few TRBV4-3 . TGCGCCAGCAGCCAAGAGGGTGGGGACGGTAATTCACCCCTCCACTTT CASSQEGGDGNSPLHF
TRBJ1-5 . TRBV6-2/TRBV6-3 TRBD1 TGTGCCAGCAGTCTCCTAGGGGGCTTGAATCAGCCCCAGCATTTT CASSLLGGLNQPQHF
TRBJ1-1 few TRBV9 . TGTGCCAGCAGCGTAGATGGTGGGCCGTTCACTGAAGCTTTCTTT CASSVDGGPFTEAFF
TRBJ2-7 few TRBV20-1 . TGCAGTGCTCCGGGACCTCCGGACGAGCAGTACTTC CSAPGPPDEQYF
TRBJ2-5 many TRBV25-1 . TGTGCCAGCAGTGAATATAGGGCAGACCGGGAGACCCAGTACTTC CASSEYRADRETQYF
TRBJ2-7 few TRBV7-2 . TGTGCCAGCAGCTCGACCGGGACATCTTTCTCCTACGAGCAGTACTTC CASSSTGTSFSYEQYF
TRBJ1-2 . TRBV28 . TGTGCCAGCAGTTCCGGTAACACCGGGAACTATGGCTACACTTTC CASSSGNTGNYGYTF
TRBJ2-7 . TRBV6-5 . TGTGCCAGCAGTTACGGTGGCAGTCACCCCTACGAGCAGTACTTC CASSYGGSHPYEQYF
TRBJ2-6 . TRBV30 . TGTGCCTGGTCGCGCGTACCTGGGGCCAACGTCCTGACTTTC CAWSRVPGANVLTF
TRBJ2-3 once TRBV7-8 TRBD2 TGTGCCAGCAGCTCGCCCGGGACTAGCGGGGGGGACCTTAGCACAGATACGCAGTATTTT CASSSPGTSGGDLSTDTQYF
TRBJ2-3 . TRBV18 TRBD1 TGTGCCAGCTCACGAGGGACAGGGCCAGGGGATACGCAGTATTTT CASSRGTGPGDTQYF
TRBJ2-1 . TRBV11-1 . TGTGCCAGCAGTCCAGGGGGGCTAGCTCCGTACAATGAGCAGTTCTTC CASSPGGLAPYNEQFF
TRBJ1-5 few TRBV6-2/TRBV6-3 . TGTGCCAGCAGTGGGTCGACGGGAAATCAGCCCCAGCATTTT CASSGSTGNQPQHF
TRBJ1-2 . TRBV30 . TGTGCCTGGAGTTCCGCCATCTATGGCTACACCTTC CAWSSAIYGYTF
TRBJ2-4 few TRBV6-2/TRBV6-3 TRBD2 TGTGCCAGCAGACCTAGCGGAGCCTTACCTGAAAACATTCAGTACTTC CASRPSGALPENIQYF
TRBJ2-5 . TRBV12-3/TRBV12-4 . TGTGCCAGCAGTAGGGGGACGGTTCAAGAGACCCAGTACTTC CASSRGTVQETQYF
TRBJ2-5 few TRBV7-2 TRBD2 TGTGCCAGCAGCTTAGCTTCAGGACTAGCTAAGTACTTC CASSLASGLAKYF
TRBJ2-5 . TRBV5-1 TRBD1 TGCGCCAGCAGCTTTGGGGGACAGACTAAAGAGACCCAGTACTTC CASSFGGQTKETQYF
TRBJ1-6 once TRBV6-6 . TGTGCCAGCAGTTACGGCAGGAATATTTATAATTCGCCCCTCCACTTT CASSYGRNIYNSPLHF
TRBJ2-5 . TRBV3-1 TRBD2 TGTGCCAGCAGCCTTCCGGGACTAGCGGGTTTGGAGACCCAGTACTTC CASSLPGLAGLETQYF
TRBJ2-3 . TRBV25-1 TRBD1 TGTGCCAGCAGTGAGGACAGGCCCAAAATAACCCCGGATACGCAGTATTTT CASSEDRPKITPDTQYF
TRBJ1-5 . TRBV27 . TGTGCCAGCAGACCCGGGACGGCCATGGGTCAGCCCCAGCATTTT CASRPGTAMGQPQHF
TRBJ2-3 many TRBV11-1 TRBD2 TGTGCCAGCAGTCGACTAGCGGCGGGAGATACGCAGTATTTT CASSRLAAGDTQYF